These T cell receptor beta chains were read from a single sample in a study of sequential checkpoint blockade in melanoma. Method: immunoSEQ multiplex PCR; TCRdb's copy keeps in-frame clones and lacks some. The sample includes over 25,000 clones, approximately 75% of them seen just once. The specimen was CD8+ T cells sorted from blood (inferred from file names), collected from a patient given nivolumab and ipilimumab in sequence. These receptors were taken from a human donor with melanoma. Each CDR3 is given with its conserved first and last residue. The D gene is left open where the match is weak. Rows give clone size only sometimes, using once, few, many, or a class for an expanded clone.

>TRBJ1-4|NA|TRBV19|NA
CASRQAYEKLFF
TGTGCCAGTCGACAGGCGTATGAAAAACTGTTTTTT
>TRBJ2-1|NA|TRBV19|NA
CASSIAGISYNEQFF
TGTGCCAGTAGTATTGCGGGTATTTCCTACAATGAGCAGTTCTTC
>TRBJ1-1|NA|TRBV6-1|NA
CASSPAVTEAFF
TGTGCCAGCAGTCCGGCGGTCACTGAAGCTTTCTTT
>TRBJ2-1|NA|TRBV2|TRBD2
CASPLAGDSNEQFF
TGTGCCAGCCCACTAGCGGGGGATAGCAATGAGCAGTTCTTC
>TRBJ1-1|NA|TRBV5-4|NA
CASSETGTLNTEAFF
TGTGCCAGCAGCGAGACCGGGACACTCAACACTGAAGCTTTCTTT
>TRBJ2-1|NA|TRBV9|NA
CASSFRGSSYNEQFF
TGTGCCAGCAGTTTCCGGGGTTCCTCCTACAATGAGCAGTTCTTC
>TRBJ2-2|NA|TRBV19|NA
CASSMGGEAGELFF
TGTGCCAGTAGTATGGGGGGAGAGGCCGGGGAGCTGTTTTTT
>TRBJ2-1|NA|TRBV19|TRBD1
CASSPTGGAYHEQFF
TGTGCCAGTAGTCCGACAGGGGGCGCGTACCATGAGCAGTTCTTC
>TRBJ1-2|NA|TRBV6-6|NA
CASRAYRDGYTF
TGTGCCAGCAGAGCTTACAGAGATGGCTACACCTTC
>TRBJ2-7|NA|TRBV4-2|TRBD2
CASSQGGLAVEQYF
TGTGCCAGCAGCCAAGGGGGACTAGCGGTCGAGCAGTACTTC
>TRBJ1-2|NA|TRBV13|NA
CASSLNGYGQIYGYTF
TGTGCCAGCAGCTTAAATGGGTACGGACAGATCTATGGCTACACCTTC
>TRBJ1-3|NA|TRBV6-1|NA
CASSDGSSGNTIYF
TGTGCCAGCAGTGATGGTAGCTCTGGAAACACCATATATTTT
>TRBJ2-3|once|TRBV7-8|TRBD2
CASSSLAGGFTDTQYF
TGTGCCAGCAGCTCCCTAGCGGGGGGCTTCACAGATACGCAGTATTTT
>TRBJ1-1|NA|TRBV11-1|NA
CASSLMRGLGEAFF
TGTGCCAGCAGCTTAATGCGGGGGCTGGGTGAAGCTTTCTTT
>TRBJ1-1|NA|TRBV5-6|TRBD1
CASSLTDRGRSNTEAFF
TGTGCCAGCAGTTTGACTGACAGGGGGCGCAGTAACACTGAAGCTTTCTTT
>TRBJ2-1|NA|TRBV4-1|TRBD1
CASSQETGQIYNEQFF
TGCGCCAGCAGCCAAGAGACGGGACAGATTTACAATGAGCAGTTCTTC
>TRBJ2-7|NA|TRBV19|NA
CASRPGTRSSYEQYF
TGTGCCAGTAGACCTGGGACTCGGAGCTCCTACGAGCAGTACTTC
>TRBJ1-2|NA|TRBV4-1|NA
CASSQGYSYGYTF
TGCGCCAGCAGCCAAGGGTACAGCTATGGCTACACCTTC
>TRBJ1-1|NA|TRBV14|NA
CASSQVEATEAFF
TGTGCCAGCAGCCAAGTTGAGGCCACTGAAGCTTTCTTT
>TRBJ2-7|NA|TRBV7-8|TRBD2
CASSLAASGGYEQYF
TGTGCCAGCAGCTTAGCGGCTAGCGGGGGCTACGAGCAGTACTTC
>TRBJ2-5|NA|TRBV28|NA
CASRRQEPTQYF
TGTGCCAGCAGGAGACAGGAACCGACCCAGTACTTC
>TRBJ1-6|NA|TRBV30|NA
CAWSLTAPYHRSYNSPLHF
TGTGCCTGGAGTTTAACCGCGCCCTATCATCGCTCCTATAATTCACCCCTCCACTTT
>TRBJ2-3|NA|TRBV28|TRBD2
CASSFPGGVGYTDTQYF
TGTGCCAGCAGTTTCCCCGGGGGGGTCGGTTACACAGATACGCAGTATTTT
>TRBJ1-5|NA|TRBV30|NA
CAWSVPEGVQPQHF
TGTGCCTGGAGTGTACCCGAGGGGGTACAGCCCCAGCATTTT
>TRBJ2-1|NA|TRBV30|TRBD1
CAQQEQGGFDEQFF
TGTGCCCAACAGGAACAGGGGGGTTTCGATGAGCAGTTCTTC
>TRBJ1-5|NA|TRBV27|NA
CASSLQGTGQPQHF
TGTGCCAGCAGTTTACAGGGTACGGGCCAGCCCCAGCATTTT
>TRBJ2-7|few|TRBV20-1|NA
CSARQDYEQYF
TGCAGTGCTAGACAGGACTACGAGCAGTACTTC
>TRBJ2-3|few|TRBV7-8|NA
CASSFLRQASTDTQYF
TGTGCCAGCAGCTTTCTCCGACAGGCTAGCACAGATACGCAGTATTTT
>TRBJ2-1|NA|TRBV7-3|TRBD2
CASSPSGGYNEQFF
TGTGCCAGCAGCCCTAGCGGGGGCTACAATGAGCAGTTCTTC
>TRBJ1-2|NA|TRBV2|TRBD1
CASSEDRDPSNYGYTF
TGTGCCAGCAGTGAGGACAGGGACCCCAGTAACTATGGCTACACCTTC
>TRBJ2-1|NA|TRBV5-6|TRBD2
CASSLERGGIDEQFF
TGTGCCAGCAGCTTGGAGCGGGGGGGTATCGATGAGCAGTTCTTC